This is a list of T cell receptor beta chains from one sample in a study of CD8+ T cells in alopecia areata. Method: immunoSEQ multiplex PCR; TCRdb's copy keeps in-frame clones and lacks some. This table has more than 150,000 clones, about three fifths appearing once. This sample comprised CD8+ T cells sorted from blood, obtained at week 24, from a patient treated with tofacitinib. These receptors all come from a human donor with alopecia areata. Both conserved end residues are part of each CDR3. A D gene is named only where the DNA matches it firmly. Size is omitted from some rows. Given values are once, few, many or a class for expanded clones.

V: TRBV10-3; length: 14; J: TRBJ2-1; D: .; size: many; DNA: TGTGCCATCAAGCCGGGACTCGAGTACAATGAGCAGTTCTTC; CDR3: CAIKPGLEYNEQFF
V: TRBV30; length: 10; J: TRBJ2-7; D: .; size: few; DNA: TGTGCCTGGAGTGTACAGGAGCAGTACTTC; CDR3: CAWSVQEQYF
V: TRBV27; length: 14; J: TRBJ2-1; D: TRBD1; size: .; DNA: TGTGCCAGCAGTCCCGGGACAGGGGGCAATGAGCAGTTCTTC; CDR3: CASSPGTGGNEQFF
V: TRBV29-1; length: 14; J: TRBJ2-5; D: TRBD1; size: .; DNA: TGCAGCGTTGAAGCGGGACAGGGTGAAGAGACCCAGTACTTC; CDR3: CSVEAGQGEETQYF
V: TRBV29-1; length: 16; J: TRBJ2-1; D: .; size: .; DNA: TGCAGCGTTGCCGACCAGTGGCACCGCTCCTACAATGAGCAGTTCTTC; CDR3: CSVADQWHRSYNEQFF
V: TRBV7-9; length: 16; J: TRBJ2-1; D: TRBD2; size: .; DNA: TGTGCCAGCAGCTTACCAGCGGGGTCATCCTACAATGAGCAGTTCTTC; CDR3: CASSLPAGSSYNEQFF
V: TRBV7-2; length: 11; J: TRBJ2-2; D: .; size: .; DNA: TGTGCCAGCCGTTTGGGGGGGGAGCTGTTTTTT; CDR3: CASRLGGELFF
V: TRBV29-1; length: 15; J: TRBJ2-2; D: .; size: few; DNA: TGCAGCGTTAATCTCTTAGACAGAAACACCGGGGAGCTGTTTTTT; CDR3: CSVNLLDRNTGELFF
V: TRBV19; length: 12; J: TRBJ1-5; D: .; size: .; DNA: TGTGCCAGTAGTGGCGCGGTCCAGCCCCAGCATTTT; CDR3: CASSGAVQPQHF
V: TRBV5-6; length: 13; J: TRBJ1-4; D: .; size: .; DNA: TGTGCCAGCAGCTTGTGGGGGGCCGAAAAACTGTTTTTT; CDR3: CASSLWGAEKLFF
V: TRBV29-1; length: 12; J: TRBJ1-1; D: .; size: .; DNA: TGCAGCGTTGACTGGGGGAACACTGAAGCTTTCTTT; CDR3: CSVDWGNTEAFF
V: TRBV6-5; length: 13; J: TRBJ2-7; D: .; size: .; DNA: TGTGCCAGCAGTTACGGGGACTCCTACGAGCAGTACTTC; CDR3: CASSYGDSYEQYF
V: TRBV9; length: 15; J: TRBJ2-3; D: TRBD2; size: .; DNA: TGTGCCAGCAGCGTAGGTAGCGGGGAGGGAGATACGCAGTATTTT; CDR3: CASSVGSGEGDTQYF
V: TRBV5-6; length: 13; J: TRBJ1-1; D: .; size: .; DNA: TGTGCCAGCACCCTGGGTCGCCGGACTGAAGCTTTCTTT; CDR3: CASTLGRRTEAFF
V: TRBV5-6; length: 15; J: TRBJ1-5; D: TRBD1; size: .; DNA: TGTGCCAGCAGCTGGACAGGGGAGCGCAATCAGCCCCAGCATTTT; CDR3: CASSWTGERNQPQHF
V: TRBV2; length: 10; J: TRBJ2-7; D: .; size: few; DNA: TGTGCCAGCAGTGGCTACGAGCAGTACTTC; CDR3: CASSGYEQYF
V: TRBV7-9; length: 14; J: TRBJ2-7; D: .; size: few; DNA: TGTGCCAGCAGTCCCCGGGACATCTCCTACGAGCAGTACTTC; CDR3: CASSPRDISYEQYF
V: TRBV15; length: 11; J: TRBJ1-2; D: .; size: .; DNA: TGTGCCACCGATGCAGGTCTTGGCTACACCTTC; CDR3: CATDAGLGYTF
V: TRBV14; length: 14; J: TRBJ1-2; D: .; size: .; DNA: TGTGCCAGCAGCCCTGTTCAGGGAGTCTATGGCTACACCTTC; CDR3: CASSPVQGVYGYTF
V: TRBV18; length: 15; J: TRBJ1-2; D: .; size: .; DNA: TGTGCCAGCTCACCCAAGGCGATCCGTTATGGAGGCTACACCTTC; CDR3: CASSPKAIRYGGYTF
V: TRBV5-8; length: 15; J: TRBJ2-5; D: TRBD1; size: few; DNA: TGTGCCAGCAGCTCTTCGTCCGGGACAGGGGAGACCCAGTACTTC; CDR3: CASSSSSGTGETQYF
V: TRBV5-6; length: 15; J: TRBJ2-4; D: TRBD1; size: .; DNA: TGTGCCAGCAGCACCGGGACAGTGGAGTCAAACATTCAGTACTTC; CDR3: CASSTGTVESNIQYF
V: TRBV7-3; length: 10; J: TRBJ2-7; D: .; size: .; DNA: TGTGCCACAAGTCGGTACGAGCAGTACTTC; CDR3: CATSRYEQYF
V: TRBV5-6; length: 15; J: TRBJ2-5; D: .; size: .; DNA: TGTGCCAGCAGTTTGGGACGGGTATCCCAAGAGACCCAGTACTTC; CDR3: CASSLGRVSQETQYF
V: TRBV29-1; length: 11; J: TRBJ1-1; D: .; size: few; DNA: TGCAGCGTGTTACTGAACACTGAAGCTTTCTTT; CDR3: CSVLLNTEAFF
V: TRBV7-9; length: 17; J: TRBJ1-2; D: TRBD1; size: .; DNA: TGTGCCAGCAGCTTTTGGACAGGGGAGCAGACTAACTATGGCTACACCTTC; CDR3: CASSFWTGEQTNYGYTF
V: TRBV11-2; length: 14; J: TRBJ1-1; D: .; size: .; DNA: TGTGCCAGCAGCCCCACCCAGGTGAACACTGAAGCTTTCTTT; CDR3: CASSPTQVNTEAFF
V: TRBV29-1; length: 12; J: TRBJ1-1; D: .; size: few; DNA: TGCAGCGTTGCCCCGGGGGGCACTGAAGCTTTCTTT; CDR3: CSVAPGGTEAFF
V: TRBV27; length: 15; J: TRBJ2-2; D: .; size: .; DNA: TGTGCCAGCAGTGTCTACAGGACCTACACCGGGGAGCTGTTTTTT; CDR3: CASSVYRTYTGELFF
V: TRBV5-1; length: 14; J: TRBJ1-2; D: .; size: .; DNA: TGCGCCAGCAGCTCCTCCGGGCCCGAGCTTGGCTACACCTTC; CDR3: CASSSSGPELGYTF
V: TRBV9; length: 18; J: TRBJ1-2; D: TRBD1; size: .; DNA: TGTGCCAGCAGCGTTCACTGGGGACAGGGGGCGCCTAACTATGGCTACACCTTC; CDR3: CASSVHWGQGAPNYGYTF
V: TRBV5-1; length: 15; J: TRBJ2-7; D: TRBD1; size: few; DNA: TGCGCCAGCAGCTACACAGGGGGGACCTCCTACGAGCAGTACTTC; CDR3: CASSYTGGTSYEQYF
V: TRBV6-6; length: 14; J: TRBJ2-3; D: .; size: .; DNA: TGTGCCAGCAGCCCGCCCTATGACACAGATACGCAGTATTTT; CDR3: CASSPPYDTDTQYF
V: TRBV7-9; length: 12; J: TRBJ2-2; D: .; size: .; DNA: TGTGCCAGCAGCTTAATTCCCGGGGAGCTGTTTTTT; CDR3: CASSLIPGELFF
V: TRBV7-2; length: 13; J: TRBJ2-1; D: .; size: .; DNA: TGTGCCAGCAGCTGGACTCGGGGGCGTGAGCAGTTCTTC; CDR3: CASSWTRGREQFF
V: TRBV29-1; length: 12; J: TRBJ2-1; D: TRBD1; size: .; DNA: TGCAGCCCCGGGGACAGGGGGAATGAGCAGTTCTTC; CDR3: CSPGDRGNEQFF
V: TRBV27; length: 15; J: TRBJ2-7; D: TRBD2; size: .; DNA: TGTGCCAGCAGTTTCGGACTAGCGGGGACCTACGAGCAGTACTTC; CDR3: CASSFGLAGTYEQYF
V: TRBV27; length: 17; J: TRBJ2-5; D: TRBD2; size: .; DNA: TGTGCCAGCAGTCCAAGCTCTGAGCGGGGGTTGGTGGAGACCCAGTACTTC; CDR3: CASSPSSERGLVETQYF
V: TRBV7-4; length: 15; J: TRBJ1-4; D: .; size: .; DNA: TGTGCCAGCAGCTCTAAGGGGGATACGAATGAAAAACTGTTTTTT; CDR3: CASSSKGDTNEKLFF
V: TRBV30; length: 11; J: TRBJ2-2; D: .; size: .; DNA: TGTGCCTGGAGTGTAACCGGGGAGCTGTTTTTT; CDR3: CAWSVTGELFF
V: TRBV7-9; length: 18; J: TRBJ1-2; D: TRBD1; size: .; DNA: TGTGCCAGCAGCAACTCGACAGGGCCCTACTCCCTTAACTATGGCTACACCTTC; CDR3: CASSNSTGPYSLNYGYTF
V: TRBV27; length: 17; J: TRBJ1-6; D: .; size: few; DNA: TGTGCCAGCAGTTTATCCCCCCAATGGACCTATAATTCACCCCTCCACTTT; CDR3: CASSLSPQWTYNSPLHF
V: TRBV30; length: 10; J: TRBJ1-1; D: .; size: .; DNA: TGTGCCTGGAGAACGGGTGAAGCTTTCTTT; CDR3: CAWRTGEAFF